The rows below give T cell receptor beta chains drawn from one sample of a study of graft-versus-host responses after intestinal transplantation. These receptors' targets are unknown. TCRdb keeps only in-frame clones here, not all; method: immunoSEQ multiplex PCR. The table shows some 84,000 clones, with roughly four fifths occurring only once. This material consisted of unstimulated CD4+ T cells sorted from spleen or lymph node cells, taken before intestinal transplant. These receptors were obtained from a human donor who received an intestinal transplant. Each CDR3 is given with its conserved first and last residue. The D gene is left open where the match is weak. Only some rows state a clone size, as once, few, many or a class for expanded clones.

d_gene	v_gene	j_gene	abundance	CDR3nt	CDR3aa
TRBD2	TRBV5-4	TRBJ2-1	-	TGTGCCAGCAGCTCCCAGGGCGGGGGGAACAATGAGCAGTTCTTC	CASSSQGGGNNEQFF
TRBD1	TRBV10-3	TRBJ2-7	-	TGTGCCATCAGTGAGTCGGGGGCTGGGGACAGGGAGGACGAGCAGTACTTC	CAISESGAGDREDEQYF
-	TRBV5-4	TRBJ2-1	-	TGTGCCAGCAGCCCAGGAGGCTACTACAATGAGCAGTTCTTC	CASSPGGYYNEQFF
TRBD1	TRBV5-1	TRBJ2-2	-	TGCGCCAGCAGCCGCGGACAGGGCGACGGGGAGCTGTTTTTT	CASSRGQGDGELFF
TRBD1	TRBV7-3	TRBJ2-7	-	TGTGCCAGCAGCCCAGGGGGCGCCGTGAACGAGCAGTACTTC	CASSPGGAVNEQYF
TRBD1	TRBV4-2	TRBJ1-4	-	TGTGCCAGCAGCCCCAGGGGGCGCGATGAAAAACTGTTTTTT	CASSPRGRDEKLFF
TRBD1	TRBV28	TRBJ2-5	-	TGTGCCAGCAGTTACGGGACAGGGAGGGAGACCCAGTACTTC	CASSYGTGRETQYF
TRBD1	TRBV13	TRBJ1-6	-	TGTGCCAGCAGCTCCAAAAGGACAGGGGTAGAATCACCCCTCCACTTT	CASSSKRTGVESPLHF
TRBD2	TRBV18	TRBJ2-7	-	TGTGCCAGCTCACCTGTACTCGCGGGAGGGGACTACGAGCAGTACTTC	CASSPVLAGGDYEQYF
-	TRBV5-1	TRBJ2-1	-	TGCGCCAGCAGCTTGGATGTAGCAGGGTACAATGAGCAGTTCTTC	CASSLDVAGYNEQFF
TRBD1	TRBV27	TRBJ1-6	once	TGTGCCAGCAGTTTATGGCCGCAGGGGGCGCGAAGCTCCTATAATTCACCCCTCCACTTT	CASSLWPQGARSSYNSPLHF
TRBD1	TRBV19	TRBJ1-2	-	TGTGCCAGTACTAGGACAGGGTGGGAGACTAACTATGGCTACACCTTC	CASTRTGWETNYGYTF
TRBD2	TRBV7-8	TRBJ2-3	-	TGTGCCAGCAGCCTCGCAATCCAGGGACTAGCGGGAGGCGCGGATACGCAGTATTTT	CASSLAIQGLAGGADTQYF
-	TRBV6-5	TRBJ2-1	-	TGTGCCAGCAGTCCTACTGGGGGGAAATACAATGAGCAGTTCTTC	CASSPTGGKYNEQFF
-	TRBV25-1	TRBJ1-1	-	TGTGCCAGCAGTGACAGGGAAACTGAAGCTTTCTTT	CASSDRETEAFF
TRBD1	TRBV11-1	TRBJ1-6	-	TGTGCCAGCAGCTTGCAGGGGGAGACCCTCCACTTT	CASSLQGETLHF
-	TRBV6-1	TRBJ1-1	-	TGTGCCAGCAGCGTGGAGTTTGAAGCTTTCTTT	CASSVEFEAFF
TRBD1	TRBV7-9	TRBJ1-4	-	TGTGCCAGCAGCTCTGGACAGGGGACTGAAAAACTGTTTTTT	CASSSGQGTEKLFF
-	TRBV9	TRBJ2-1	-	TGTGCCAGCAGCGTAGGTCAGCGAAACAATGAGCAGTTCTTC	CASSVGQRNNEQFF
-	TRBV5-4	TRBJ2-7	-	TGTGCCAGCAGCTTGGGCGGGGTTGGAGACGAGCAGTACTTC	CASSLGGVGDEQYF
TRBD1	TRBV6-1	TRBJ1-2	once	TGTGCCAGCAGCCCAAACAGGGGGTCGAGCTATGGCTACACCTTC	CASSPNRGSSYGYTF
-	TRBV9	TRBJ1-2	-	TGTGCCAGCAAAAAAGGGGAGGGGGGCTATGGCTACACCTTC	CASKKGEGGYGYTF
TRBD2	TRBV11-1	TRBJ2-1	-	TGTGCCAGCAGGCCCGGGACTAGCGGGAGTCTAAGTGAGCAGTTCTTC	CASRPGTSGSLSEQFF
TRBD1	TRBV18	TRBJ2-5	-	TGTGCCAGCTCACGGGGACAGAAAGAGACCCAGTACTTC	CASSRGQKETQYF
-	TRBV7-9	TRBJ2-5	-	TGTGCCAGCAGCTTAGATTTGGACAACCAAGAGACCCAGTACTTC	CASSLDLDNQETQYF
TRBD1	TRBV11-3	TRBJ2-5	-	TGTGCCAGCAGCTCAACCGGGACAGAAGAGACCCAGTACTTC	CASSSTGTEETQYF
-	TRBV6-1	TRBJ1-5	-	TGTGCCAGCAGTGATGGGGCCCACTTCAATCAGCCCCAGCATTTT	CASSDGAHFNQPQHF
-	TRBV25-1	TRBJ2-2	-	TGTGCCAGCAGTGACCCGGGACTCGCTTACGCGAACACCGGGGAGCTGTTTTTT	CASSDPGLAYANTGELFF
-	TRBV7-3	TRBJ2-2	-	TGTGCCAGCAGCTTTGATCCGGGGAACACCGGGGAGCTGTTTTTT	CASSFDPGNTGELFF
TRBD1	TRBV11-2	TRBJ1-4	-	TGTGCCAGCAGCTTAGTCGGGACAGGGGGGGAAAAACTGTTTTTT	CASSLVGTGGEKLFF
TRBD2	TRBV28	TRBJ2-1	once	TGTGCCAGCAGCCCAAGGGCCTGGCGGGAGAGAGGAAACAATGAGCAGTTCTTC	CASSPRAWRERGNNEQFF
TRBD2	TRBV7-2	TRBJ2-5	-	TGTGCCGTCCTGCGGGAGATGGCACAAGAGACCCAGTACTTC	CAVLREMAQETQYF
-	TRBV15	TRBJ2-3	-	TGTGCCACCAGCAGAGATCGTAGGGGAGATACGCAGTATTTT	CATSRDRRGDTQYF
TRBD2	TRBV5-1	TRBJ2-2	-	TGCGCCAGCTCCGGGACTAGCGGGGGGGCAGGCACCGGGGAGCTGTTTTTT	CASSGTSGGAGTGELFF
-	TRBV2	TRBJ1-2	few	TGTGCCAGCAGTGAAGGGCAGGGCGGAAACTATGGCTACACCTTC	CASSEGQGGNYGYTF
-	TRBV2	TRBJ1-3	-	TGTGCCAGCAGTGGAGCCCTCAGGGGAAACACCATATATTTT	CASSGALRGNTIYF
-	TRBV28	TRBJ1-2	-	TGTGCCAGCAGTCTTTCAGGGGACTATGGCTACACCTTC	CASSLSGDYGYTF
TRBD1	TRBV7-9	TRBJ1-6	-	TGTGCCAGCACCCAACAGGGGTCCTATAATTCACCCCTCCACTTT	CASTQQGSYNSPLHF
TRBD1	TRBV2	TRBJ2-7	-	TGTGCCAGCACGCCCGAGACAGGGATTTCCTACGAGCAGTACTTC	CASTPETGISYEQYF
-	TRBV7-2	TRBJ1-1	-	TGTGCCAGCAGCCGCGCCATGAACACTGAAGCTTTCTTT	CASSRAMNTEAFF
TRBD1	TRBV19	TRBJ1-5	-	TGTGCCAGTACATTGACAGGGGCTAGGCATCAGCCCCAGCATTTT	CASTLTGARHQPQHF
TRBD1	TRBV15	TRBJ1-5	once	TGTGCCACCAGCCCCAGGGGGACGAGGCTGGGGGGCGGCAATCAGCCCCAGCATTTT	CATSPRGTRLGGGNQPQHF
TRBD1	TRBV7-9	TRBJ2-3	-	TGTGCCAGCAGCTGGGGACAGGGCCCAGATACGCAGTATTTT	CASSWGQGPDTQYF
TRBD2	TRBV5-5	TRBJ2-5	once	TGTGCCAGCAGCTTGGGCATCTTGGGACTAGCGGGAGAGACCCAGTACTTC	CASSLGILGLAGETQYF
TRBD1	TRBV10-3	TRBJ2-7	few	TGTGCCATCAGTGACCGGGACAGGGGATCCTACGAGCAGTACTTC	CAISDRDRGSYEQYF